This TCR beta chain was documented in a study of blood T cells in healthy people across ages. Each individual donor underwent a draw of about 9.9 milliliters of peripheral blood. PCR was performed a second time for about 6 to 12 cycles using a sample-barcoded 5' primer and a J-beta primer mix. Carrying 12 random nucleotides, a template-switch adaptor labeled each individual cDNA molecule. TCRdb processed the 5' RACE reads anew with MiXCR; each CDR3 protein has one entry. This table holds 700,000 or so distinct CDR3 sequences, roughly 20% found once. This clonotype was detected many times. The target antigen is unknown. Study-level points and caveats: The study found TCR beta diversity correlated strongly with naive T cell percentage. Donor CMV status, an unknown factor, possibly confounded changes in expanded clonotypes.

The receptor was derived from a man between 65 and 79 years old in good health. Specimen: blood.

The DNA for the CDR3 is TGCAGTGTTCCTCAGACAGGCGACTATGGCTACACCTTC. It yields the protein CSVPQTGDYGYTF. This chain uses TRBV20-1 with TRBJ1-2; possibly TRBD1 for D (6 bases). Per germline, CDR1 DFQATT and CDR2 SNEGSKA (reference sequence). The CDR3 loop spans 13 amino acids. V shed 7 bases and J shed 3 bases, with 15 bases lying between them.